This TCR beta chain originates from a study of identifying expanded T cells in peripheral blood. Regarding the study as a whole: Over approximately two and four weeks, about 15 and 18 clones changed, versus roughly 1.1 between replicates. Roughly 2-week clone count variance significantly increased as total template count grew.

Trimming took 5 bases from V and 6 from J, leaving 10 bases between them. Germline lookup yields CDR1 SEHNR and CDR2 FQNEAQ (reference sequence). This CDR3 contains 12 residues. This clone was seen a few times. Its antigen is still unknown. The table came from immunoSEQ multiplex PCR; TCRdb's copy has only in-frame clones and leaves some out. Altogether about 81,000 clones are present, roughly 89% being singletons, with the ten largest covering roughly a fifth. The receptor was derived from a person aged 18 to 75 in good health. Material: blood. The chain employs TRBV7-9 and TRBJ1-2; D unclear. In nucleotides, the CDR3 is TGTGCCAGCAGCCAGGTATTCGATGGCTACACCTTC. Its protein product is CASSQVFDGYTF.